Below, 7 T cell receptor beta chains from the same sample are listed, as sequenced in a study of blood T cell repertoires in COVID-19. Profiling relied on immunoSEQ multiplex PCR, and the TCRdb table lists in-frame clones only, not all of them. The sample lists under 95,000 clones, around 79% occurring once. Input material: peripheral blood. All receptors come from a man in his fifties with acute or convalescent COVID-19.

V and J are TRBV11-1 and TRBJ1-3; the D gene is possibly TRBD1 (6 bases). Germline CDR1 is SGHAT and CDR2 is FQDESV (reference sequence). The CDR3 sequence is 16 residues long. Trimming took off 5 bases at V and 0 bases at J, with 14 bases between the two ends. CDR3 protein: CASSPKQGRSGNTIYF. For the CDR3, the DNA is TGTGCCAGCAGCCCTAAACAGGGTCGCTCTGGAAACACCATATATTTT.

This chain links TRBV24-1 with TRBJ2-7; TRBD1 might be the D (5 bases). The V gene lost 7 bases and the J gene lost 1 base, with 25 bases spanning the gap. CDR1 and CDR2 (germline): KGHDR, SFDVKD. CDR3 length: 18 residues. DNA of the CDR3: TGTGCCACCAGCGTTTTCCAGTCAAGGGGTGTATCTTCCTACGAGCAGTACTTC. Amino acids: CATSVFQSRGVSSYEQYF.

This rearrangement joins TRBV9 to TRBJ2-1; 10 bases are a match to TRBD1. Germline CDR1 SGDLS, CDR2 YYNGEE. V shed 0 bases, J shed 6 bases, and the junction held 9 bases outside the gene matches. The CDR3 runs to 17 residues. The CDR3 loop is CASSVASGQGTANEQFF. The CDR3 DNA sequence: TGTGCCAGCAGCGTAGCTTCGGGACAGGGGACGGCCAATGAGCAGTTCTTC.

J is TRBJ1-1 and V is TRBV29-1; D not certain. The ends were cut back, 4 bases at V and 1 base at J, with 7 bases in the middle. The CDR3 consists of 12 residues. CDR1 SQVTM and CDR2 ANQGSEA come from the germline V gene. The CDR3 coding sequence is TGCAGCGTTGGAGACTCGAACACTGAAGCTTTCTTT. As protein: CSVGDSNTEAFF.

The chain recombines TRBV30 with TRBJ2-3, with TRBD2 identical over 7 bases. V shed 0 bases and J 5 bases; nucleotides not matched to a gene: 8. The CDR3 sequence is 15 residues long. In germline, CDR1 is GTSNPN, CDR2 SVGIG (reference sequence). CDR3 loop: CAWSVTGGLRDTQYF. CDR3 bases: TGTGCCTGGAGTGTCACGGGGGGTCTAAGAGATACGCAGTATTTT.

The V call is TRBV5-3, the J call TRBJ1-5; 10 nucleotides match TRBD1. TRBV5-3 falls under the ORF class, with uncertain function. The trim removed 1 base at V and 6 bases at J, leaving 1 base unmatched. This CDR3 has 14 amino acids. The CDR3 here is CARSLRDRGQPQHF. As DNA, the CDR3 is TGTGCCAGAAGCTTGAGGGACAGGGGTCAGCCCCAGCATTTT.

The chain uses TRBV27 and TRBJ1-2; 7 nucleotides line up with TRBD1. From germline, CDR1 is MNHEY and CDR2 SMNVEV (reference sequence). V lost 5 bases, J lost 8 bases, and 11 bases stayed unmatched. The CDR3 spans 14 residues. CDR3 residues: CASSIKQGLGGYTF. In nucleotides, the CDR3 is TGTGCCAGCAGTATAAAACAGGGGTTGGGGGGCTACACCTTC.